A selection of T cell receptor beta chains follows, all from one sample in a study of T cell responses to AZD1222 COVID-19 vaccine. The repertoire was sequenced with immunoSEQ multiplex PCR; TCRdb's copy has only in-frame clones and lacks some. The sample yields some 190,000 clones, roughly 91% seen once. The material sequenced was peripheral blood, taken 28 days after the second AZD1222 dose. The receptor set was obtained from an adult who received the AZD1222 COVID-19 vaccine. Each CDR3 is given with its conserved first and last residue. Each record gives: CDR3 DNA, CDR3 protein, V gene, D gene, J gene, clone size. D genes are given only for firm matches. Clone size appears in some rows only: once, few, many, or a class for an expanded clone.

TGTGCCAGCAGCTTAGAGGCTTTGGGTGAAGCTTTCTTT | CASSLEALGEAFF | TRBV7-2 | . | TRBJ1-1 | .
TGTGCCAGCAGTCCCAGGGTCGGAAAACTGTTTTTT | CASSPRVGKLFF | TRBV12-3/TRBV12-4 | . | TRBJ1-4 | .
TGTGCCAGCAGCCAAGGGGGGGAAGCTTTCTTT | CASSQGGEAFF | TRBV3-1/TRBV3-2 | . | TRBJ1-1 | .
TGCAGCGGTTGCGGGGCGATGAACACTGAAGCTTTCTTT | CSGCGAMNTEAFF | TRBV29-1 | . | TRBJ1-1 | once
TGTGCCATCAGTGCGCTCAGGGGCGAGCAGTACTTC | CAISALRGEQYF | TRBV10-3 | . | TRBJ2-7 | .
TGTGCCAGCAGTTACGGACAGAGAGGGGGAGGGCGTAGCAATCAGCCCCAGCATTTT | CASSYGQRGGGRSNQPQHF | TRBV6-2/TRBV6-3 | . | TRBJ1-5 | .
TGTGCCAGCAGCAACCTGACCGGGACTAGGAGATACGAGCAGTACTTC | CASSNLTGTRRYEQYF | TRBV5-4 | TRBD2 | TRBJ2-7 | .
TGTGCCAGCAGCTCAGGACACGGCTATGGCTACACCTTC | CASSSGHGYGYTF | TRBV7-3 | . | TRBJ1-2 | .
TGTGCCAGCTCCGGGACTTCTAGCACAGATACGCAGTATTTT | CASSGTSSTDTQYF | TRBV18 | . | TRBJ2-3 | .
TGTGCCAGCAGCCAAGGGGGAACCGGGAGGGCTTTCTTT | CASSQGGTGRAFF | TRBV14 | . | TRBJ1-1 | .
TGTGCCAGCAGCTTATCTAGCCCGGGTGCAGATACGCAGTATTTT | CASSLSSPGADTQYF | TRBV7-9 | . | TRBJ2-3 | .
TGCAGTGCTAGTTGGGGCCCCGCGGAGACCCAGTACTTC | CSASWGPAETQYF | TRBV20-1 | . | TRBJ2-5 | .
TGTGCCAGCAGCCGATCCGGGACCGCGTCCTACGAGCAGTACTTC | CASSRSGTASYEQYF | TRBV14 | . | TRBJ2-7 | .
TGTGCCAGTAGTAGTGGGACAGGGTTGATTGAGCTGTTTTTT | CASSSGTGLIELFF | TRBV19 | TRBD1 | TRBJ2-2 | .
TGTGCCAGCAGTGTACAGGGAGGTCAGCCCCAGCATTTT | CASSVQGGQPQHF | TRBV12-3/TRBV12-4 | . | TRBJ1-5 | .
TGTGCCAGCAGTCTCACCTACGAGCAGTACTTC | CASSLTYEQYF | TRBV12-3/TRBV12-4 | . | TRBJ2-7 | .
TGTGCCAGCTCGACAACAGGGAGAGATAATTCACCCCTCCACTTT | CASSTTGRDNSPLHF | TRBV18 | . | TRBJ1-6 | .
TGTGCCAGCAGTTTATCGATCCCCGGACAGTTACCCAACTATGGCTACACCTTC | CASSLSIPGQLPNYGYTF | TRBV27 | . | TRBJ1-2 | once
TGTGCCAGCAGCCTCCGGGGACGCAGCAATCAGCCCCAGCATTTT | CASSLRGRSNQPQHF | TRBV9 | . | TRBJ1-5 | .
TGTGCCAGCAGCCTAGACAGGGGGCAGCCCCAGCATTTT | CASSLDRGQPQHF | TRBV5-4 | TRBD1 | TRBJ1-5 | once
TGTGCCAGCAGCTCGCAGGAGGCCAAAAACATTCAGTACTTC | CASSSQEAKNIQYF | TRBV5-4 | . | TRBJ2-4 | once
TGTGCCAGCAGACCCCTCCAAGGGATGAACACTGAAGCTTTCTTT | CASRPLQGMNTEAFF | TRBV4-2 | . | TRBJ1-1 | once
TGTGCCTGGAGTGTCCAAGAGACCCAGTACTTC | CAWSVQETQYF | TRBV30 | . | TRBJ2-5 | .
TGTGCCAGCTCCCCCAGTCTCCTCTCTGGAAACACCATATATTTT | CASSPSLLSGNTIYF | TRBV18 | . | TRBJ1-3 | .
TGTGCCAGCAGCTCCAGGGGCGGGAGGGCCCCCAATGAGCAGTTCTTC | CASSSRGGRAPNEQFF | TRBV7-8 | TRBD2 | TRBJ2-1 | .
TGTGCCAGCAACCAACCTGGGGCTCGCAATCAGCCCCAGCATTTT | CASNQPGARNQPQHF | TRBV6-5 | . | TRBJ1-5 | .
TGTGCCAGCCGGGAGGTAGGCACTAACTATGGCTACACCTTC | CASREVGTNYGYTF | TRBV27 | . | TRBJ1-2 | .
TGTGCCAGCAGTTCGATCAATGGAAAACTGTTTTTT | CASSSINGKLFF | TRBV6-5 | . | TRBJ1-4 | .
TGTGCCAGCAGTCCCCCCCCTCCAAAAGAGACCCAGTACTTC | CASSPPPPKETQYF | TRBV28 | . | TRBJ2-5 | .
TGTGCCAGCAGTGCCGGATTGACAGGCATCTATGGCTACACCTTC | CASSAGLTGIYGYTF | TRBV2 | . | TRBJ1-2 | .
TGTGCCAGCAGCCTTGGACAAAACACCATATATTTT | CASSLGQNTIYF | TRBV3-1/TRBV3-2 | . | TRBJ1-3 | .
TGTGCCAGCAGTTTATCTGGACAAGAGACCCAGTACTTC | CASSLSGQETQYF | TRBV12-3/TRBV12-4 | . | TRBJ2-5 | .
TGCGCCAGCAGCCAAGAGCGCGGGGGGGCAGATACGCAGTATTTT | CASSQERGGADTQYF | TRBV4-3 | TRBD2 | TRBJ2-3 | .
TGTGCCAGTAGTATGACAGGCCAAAGCTCCTACAATGAGCAGTTCTTC | CASSMTGQSSYNEQFF | TRBV19 | . | TRBJ2-1 | few
TGTGCCAGCAGTCAGGACAGGGAAAGCAATCAGCCCCAGCATTTT | CASSQDRESNQPQHF | TRBV2 | TRBD1 | TRBJ1-5 | .
TGTGCCAGCAGTCCTAGCGGGGGGGCCCTAGGAGATACGCAGTATTTT | CASSPSGGALGDTQYF | TRBV11-3 | TRBD2 | TRBJ2-3 | once
TGCGCCAGCAGCAAAGCCGGGACCTCAAACAATGAGCAGTTCTTC | CASSKAGTSNNEQFF | TRBV5-1 | . | TRBJ2-1 | .
TGTGCCAGCAGCCCCAGACTAGTTGACACCGGGGAGCTGTTTTTT | CASSPRLVDTGELFF | TRBV9 | . | TRBJ2-2 | .
TGTGCCAGCAGCCCCGCGCCGGGGACCTATGGCTACACCTTC | CASSPAPGTYGYTF | TRBV7-9 | . | TRBJ1-2 | .
TGCGCCAGCAGTGAAGGAGCAGGTAGGAGAAATCAGCCCCAGCATTTT | CASSEGAGRRNQPQHF | TRBV10-2 | . | TRBJ1-5 | .
TGTGCCAGCAGTCCTAGCGGGGGGGACAATGAGCAGTTCTTC | CASSPSGGDNEQFF | TRBV3-1/TRBV3-2 | TRBD2 | TRBJ2-1 | .
TGTGCCAGCTCACCACCGGGGTCAGGGGGCTTTTGGACCGGGGAGCTGTTTTTT | CASSPPGSGGFWTGELFF | TRBV18 | TRBD1 | TRBJ2-2 | .
TGTGCCAGCTCAAGGACAGGGGGCAGCAATCAGCCCCAGCATTTT | CASSRTGGSNQPQHF | TRBV18 | TRBD1 | TRBJ1-5 | .
TGTGCCAGCAGCTTAGAAGGAGGGGTTAGGACTGAAGCTTTCTTT | CASSLEGGVRTEAFF | TRBV11-2 | . | TRBJ1-1 | .
TGTGCCAGCAGCTGGGACACTGATAATTCACCCCTCCACTTT | CASSWDTDNSPLHF | TRBV7-9 | . | TRBJ1-6 | .
TGTGCCAGCAGGACAGGGGAGCGAGAGACCCAGTACTTC | CASRTGERETQYF | TRBV7-2 | TRBD1 | TRBJ2-5 | .
TGTGCCAGCTCACCTGGTCGACAGCAAGAGACCCAGTACTTC | CASSPGRQQETQYF | TRBV18 | . | TRBJ2-5 | .
TGTGCCAGCAGCGAAGTGTGGGGCACCGGGGAGCTGTTTTTT | CASSEVWGTGELFF | TRBV14 | . | TRBJ2-2 | .
TGTGCCAGCAGTCCTGAGGGACAGGGGTCCGAGCAGTACTTC | CASSPEGQGSEQYF | TRBV7-3 | TRBD1 | TRBJ2-7 | .
TGTGCCAGCAGCTTTGTTCCGCGGGACCTCTACGAGCAGTACTTC | CASSFVPRDLYEQYF | TRBV12-1 | . | TRBJ2-7 | .
TGTGCCAGCAGCTTGTTGGAGGGGGCGAAGGGCACTGAAGCTTTCTTT | CASSLLEGAKGTEAFF | TRBV5-4 | TRBD1 | TRBJ1-1 | .
TGTGCCAGTAGTATTACCCTCGGCTATCAAGGTAACTCTGGGGCCAACGTCCTGACTTTC | CASSITLGYQGNSGANVLTF | TRBV19 | . | TRBJ2-6 | .
TGTGCCAGCACCAGGGGCAGGGCTGGGGCCAACGTCCTGACTTTC | CASTRGRAGANVLTF | TRBV6-5 | . | TRBJ2-6 | .
TGTGCCAGCAGCCGACAGGGAGATTCACCCCTCCACTTT | CASSRQGDSPLHF | TRBV28 | TRBD1 | TRBJ1-6 | .
TGTGCCAGCAGCCTTGGGACAGGGCATCAGCCCCAGCATTTT | CASSLGTGHQPQHF | TRBV27 | TRBD1 | TRBJ1-5 | .
TGCGCCAGCAGCTTGGTCGGGGGTCATGGCTACACCTTC | CASSLVGGHGYTF | TRBV5-1 | . | TRBJ1-2 | .
TGTGCCAGCAGTCGACGGACTGAGTACGAGCAGTACTTC | CASSRRTEYEQYF | TRBV6-5 | . | TRBJ2-7 | .